Given below is one TCR beta chain in context. The sample comes from a study of early T cells in non-severe SARS-CoV-2 infection. Study-wide background: Bulk RNA isolated from unsorted whole blood underwent sequencing; chains were not paired.

MiXCR, applied by TCRdb to the 5' RACE reads, yields one record per CDR3 protein. The sample yields roughly 28,000 distinct CDR3 sequences, more than 4% seen once. V lost 0 bases to trimming and J lost 3 bases; unmatched junction nucleotides: 5. The CDR3 has 14 residues. Germline V gene lookup returns CDR1 DFQATT and CDR2 SNEGSKA (reference sequence). This chain links TRBV20-1 with TRBJ2-7, with TRBD2 matching over 7 bases. This receptor was identified in an adult who was a healthcare worker with PCR-confirmed SARS-CoV-2 infection or an uninfected control (not recorded which). Sequenced sample: whole blood. CDR3 protein: CSARESGIGYEQYF. The CDR3 DNA reads as TGCAGTGCTAGAGAGAGCGGGATAGGCTACGAGCAGTACTTC.